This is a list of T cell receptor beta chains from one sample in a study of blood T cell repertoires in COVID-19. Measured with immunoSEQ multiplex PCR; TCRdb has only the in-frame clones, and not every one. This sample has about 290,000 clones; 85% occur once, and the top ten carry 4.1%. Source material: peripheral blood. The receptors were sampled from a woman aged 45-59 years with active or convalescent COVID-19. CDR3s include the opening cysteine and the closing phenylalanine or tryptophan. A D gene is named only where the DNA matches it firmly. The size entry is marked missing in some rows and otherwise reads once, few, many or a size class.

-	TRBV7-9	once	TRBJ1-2	CASSVTGFINYGYTF	TGTGCCAGCAGCGTTACAGGCTTTATTAACTATGGCTACACCTTC
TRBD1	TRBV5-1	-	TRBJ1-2	CASSRTGPANYGYTF	TGCGCCAGCAGCCGGACAGGGCCGGCTAACTATGGCTACACCTTC
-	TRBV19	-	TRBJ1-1	CASSPTAMNTEAFF	TGTGCCAGTAGCCCGACAGCCATGAACACTGAAGCTTTCTTT
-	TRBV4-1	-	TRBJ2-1	CASSLSRADNEQFF	TGCGCCAGCAGCCTTTCGCGGGCGGACAATGAGCAGTTCTTC
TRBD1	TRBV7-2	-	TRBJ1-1	CASSTNFPGGSMNTEAFF	TGTGCCAGCAGCACAAACTTTCCAGGGGGGTCTATGAACACTGAAGCTTTCTTT
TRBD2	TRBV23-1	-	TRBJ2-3	CASSPNPLARDTDTQYF	TGCGCCAGCAGTCCCAACCCACTAGCGAGAGACACAGATACGCAGTATTTT
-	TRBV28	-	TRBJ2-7	CASSSLPGRYEQYF	TGTGCCAGCAGTTCCCTACCAGGCAGATACGAGCAGTACTTC
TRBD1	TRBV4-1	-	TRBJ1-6	CASSQPVRDRNSPLHF	TGCGCCAGCAGCCAACCTGTCCGGGACAGGAATTCACCCCTCCACTTT
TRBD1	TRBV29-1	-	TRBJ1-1	CSVVGARGTGGLEAFF	TGCAGCGTTGTGGGGGCTCGAGGGACAGGGGGACTTGAAGCTTTCTTT
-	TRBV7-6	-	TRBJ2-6	CASSLHRLEAGANVLTF	TGTGCCAGCAGCTTACATCGCTTGGAGGCTGGGGCCAACGTCCTGACTTTC
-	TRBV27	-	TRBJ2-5	CASSALQGAVQETQYF	TGTGCCAGCAGTGCTTTACAGGGTGCTGTCCAAGAGACCCAGTACTTC
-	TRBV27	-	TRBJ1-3	CASSLRGEGNTIYF	TGTGCCAGCAGTTTACGGGGGGAAGGAAACACCATATATTTT
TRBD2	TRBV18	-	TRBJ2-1	CASSPPAGGWNEQFF	TGTGCCAGCTCACCACCGGCGGGAGGGTGGAATGAGCAGTTCTTC
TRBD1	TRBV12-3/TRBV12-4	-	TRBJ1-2	CASSPDRVVGYTF	TGTGCCAGCAGCCCTGACAGGGTGGTTGGCTACACCTTC
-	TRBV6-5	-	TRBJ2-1	CASSYPTGSSYNEQFF	TGTGCCAGCAGTTACCCCACAGGGAGCTCCTACAATGAGCAGTTCTTC
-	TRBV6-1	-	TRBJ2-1	CASSEYTGSSYNEQFF	TGTGCCAGCAGTGAATATACCGGGAGCTCCTACAATGAGCAGTTCTTC
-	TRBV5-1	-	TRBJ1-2	CASSLSSRDGYTF	TGCGCCAGCAGCTTGAGCTCCAGGGATGGCTACACCTTC
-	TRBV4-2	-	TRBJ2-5	CASSQDGRRGTQETQYF	TGTGCCAGCAGCCAAGATGGGCGCAGGGGGACTCAAGAGACCCAGTACTTC
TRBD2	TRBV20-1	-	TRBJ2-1	CSASRLAGVAEQFF	TGCAGTGCTAGTCGACTAGCGGGAGTGGCTGAGCAGTTCTTC
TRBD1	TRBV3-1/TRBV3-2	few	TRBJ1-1	CASSHKGQHTEAFF	TGTGCCAGCAGCCATAAGGGACAGCACACTGAAGCTTTCTTT
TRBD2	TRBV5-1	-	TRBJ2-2	CASSPLAGGAGTGELFF	TGCGCCAGCAGCCCCCTAGCGGGAGGAGCAGGAACCGGGGAGCTGTTTTTT
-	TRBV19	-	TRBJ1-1	CASSMGRMNTEAFF	TGTGCCAGTAGTATGGGGCGGATGAACACTGAAGCTTTCTTT
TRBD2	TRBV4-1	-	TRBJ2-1	CASSQEASGGLRSYNEQFF	TGCGCCAGCAGCCAAGAGGCGTCGGGAGGACTACGCTCCTACAATGAGCAGTTCTTC
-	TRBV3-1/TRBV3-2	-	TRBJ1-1	CASSQDGDTEAFF	TGTGCCAGCAGCCAAGACGGGGACACTGAAGCTTTCTTT
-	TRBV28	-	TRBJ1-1	CASSLTGNTEAFF	TGTGCCAGCAGTTTAACAGGGAACACTGAAGCTTTCTTT
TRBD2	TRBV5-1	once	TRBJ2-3	CASSFLAGATDTQYF	TGCGCCAGCAGCTTCCTAGCGGGAGCCACAGATACGCAGTATTTT
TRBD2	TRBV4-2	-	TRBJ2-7	CASSQDGIAGLYEQYF	TGTGCCAGCAGCCAAGATGGGATAGCGGGACTCTACGAGCAGTACTTC
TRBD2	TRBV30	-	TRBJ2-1	CAWDLGLVGVDEQFF	TGTGCCTGGGACCTTGGACTAGTTGGGGTCGATGAGCAGTTCTTC
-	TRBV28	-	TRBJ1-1	CASSFPGGATEAFF	TGTGCCAGCAGTTTTCCGGGGGGCGCCACTGAAGCTTTCTTT
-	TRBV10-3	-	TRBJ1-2	CAISGDTTNYGYTF	TGTGCCATCAGTGGGGACACCACTAACTATGGCTACACCTTC
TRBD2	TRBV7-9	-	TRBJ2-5	CAIWTSGRQETQYF	TGTGCCATTTGGACTAGCGGGAGACAAGAGACCCAGTACTTC
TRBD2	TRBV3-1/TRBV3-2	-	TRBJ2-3	CASSSNQLAGLTDTQYF	TGTGCCAGCAGCAGCAACCAGCTAGCGGGCCTCACAGATACGCAGTATTTT
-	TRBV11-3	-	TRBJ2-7	CASSLGAARSYEQYF	TGTGCCAGCTCGCTTGGGGCAGCACGCTCCTACGAGCAGTACTTC
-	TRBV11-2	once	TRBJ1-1	CASSPGSGRNTEAFF	TGTGCCAGCAGCCCCGGATCAGGCAGGAACACTGAAGCTTTCTTT
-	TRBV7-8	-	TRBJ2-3	CASSLGLVTDTQYF	TGTGCCAGCAGCTTAGGACTGGTCACAGATACGCAGTATTTT
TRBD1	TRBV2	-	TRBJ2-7	CASTEDRAVSYEQYF	TGTGCCAGCACCGAGGACAGGGCCGTTTCCTACGAGCAGTACTTC
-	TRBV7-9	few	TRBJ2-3	CASSLSGKGTDTQYF	TGTGCCAGCAGCTTGAGCGGAAAGGGCACAGATACGCAGTATTTT
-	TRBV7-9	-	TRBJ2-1	CASSSTAGSSYNEQFF	TGTGCCAGCAGCTCGACAGCGGGCAGCTCCTACAATGAGCAGTTCTTC
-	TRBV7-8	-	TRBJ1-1	CASSLLGLNTEAFF	TGTGCCAGCAGTTTACTGGGGCTGAACACTGAAGCTTTCTTT
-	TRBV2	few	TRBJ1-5	CASRYRENQPQHF	TGTGCCAGCAGGTACAGGGAAAATCAGCCCCAGCATTTT
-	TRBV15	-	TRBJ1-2	CATSRDEARFYGYTF	TGTGCCACCAGCAGAGATGAAGCACGGTTCTATGGCTACACCTTC
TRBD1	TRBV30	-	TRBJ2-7	CAWTPIRDRGFYEQYF	TGTGCCTGGACTCCTATCCGGGACAGGGGGTTCTACGAGCAGTACTTC
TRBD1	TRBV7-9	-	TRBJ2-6	CASSHRGTRLAGANVLTF	TGTGCCAGCAGCCACAGGGGGACCAGGTTGGCTGGGGCCAACGTCCTGACTTTC
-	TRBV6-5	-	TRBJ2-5	CASSYPPTGTQYF	TGTGCCAGCAGTTACCCCCCGACAGGGACCCAGTACTTC
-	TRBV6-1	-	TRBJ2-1	CASSVLQGGTYNEQFF	TGTGCCAGCAGTGTACTACAGGGGGGGACCTACAATGAGCAGTTCTTC
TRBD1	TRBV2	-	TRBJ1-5	CASSAGRARGQPQHF	TGTGCCAGCAGTGCAGGACGGGCCAGGGGGCAGCCCCAGCATTTT
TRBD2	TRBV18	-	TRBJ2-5	CASSLRGGDGETQYF	TGTGCCAGCTCACTCCGCGGGGGAGACGGAGAGACCCAGTACTTC
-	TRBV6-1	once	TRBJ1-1	CASSAPGMGRGKTEAFF	TGTGCCAGCAGTGCCCCCGGGATGGGTCGGGGTAAAACTGAAGCTTTCTTT
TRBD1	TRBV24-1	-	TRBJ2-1	CATSQGARYNEQFF	TGTGCCACCAGTCAGGGGGCGAGATACAATGAGCAGTTCTTC
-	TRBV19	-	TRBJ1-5	CASSIGLYSNQPQHF	TGTGCCAGTAGTATTGGGCTTTATAGCAATCAGCCCCAGCATTTT
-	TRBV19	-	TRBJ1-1	CASSIEQGNTEAFF	TGTGCCAGTAGTATAGAACAGGGGAACACTGAAGCTTTCTTT